Each of the 25 T cell receptor beta chains below was sequenced from the same sample in a study of naive and memory T cell subsets. Antigens of these TCRs are unknown. The beta constant-region primer was an equimolar mix of two oligonucleotides covering TRBC1 and TRBC2. Nested alpha and beta constant-region primers with the SP2 primer drove four PCR rounds on ligated cDNA. MiXCR, applied by TCRdb to the UMI-ligation and nested PCR reads, yields one record per CDR3 protein. The data show about 100,000 distinct CDR3 sequences, approximately 15% seen once. Study results and limitations: Especially in CD8 cells, naive repertoires contained a few larger clonotypes, possibly CD45RA-re-expressing memory cells.

Sequences were obtained from naive CD8+ T cells from blood. The receptors derive from a human donor in good health.

This clonotype turned up a few times. The V and J genes are TRBV27 and TRBJ2-1; the D is unclear. This CDR3 region has 12 residues. Germline V lookup: CDR1 MNHEY, CDR2 SMNVEV (reference sequence). V lost 6 bases and J lost 7, with 10 bases in between. The CDR3 is CASSQAVNEQFF. The CDR3 coding sequence is TGTGCCAGCAGCCAGGCCGTTAATGAGCAGTTCTTC.

In this sample, this clonotype turned up once. The chain couples TRBV12-3 or TRBV12-4 to TRBJ2-7; D ambiguous. CDR3 size: 13 residues. The V gene lost 5 bases and the J gene lost 4 bases, with 12 bases spanning the gap. Here the CDR3 DNA reads TGTGCCAGCAGTCCTTCGGACGTTTACGAGCAGTACTTC. Translation: CASSPSDVYEQYF.

This clonotype was seen more than once but under ten times. V gene TRBV28 combines with J gene TRBJ2-3, with TRBD2 identical over 9 bases. Germline V CDR1 and CDR2: MDHEN, SYDVKM. There are 14 residues in the CDR3. Trimming took 3 bases from V and 5 from J; bases not matched to a gene: 3. Here the CDR3 reads CASSLGLAGDTQYF. The CDR3, as DNA: TGTGCCAGCAGTTTGGGACTAGCAGGAGATACGCAGTATTTT.

This clonotype came up a few times. V gene TRBV12-3 or TRBV12-4 combines with J gene TRBJ1-5, with a possible D match to TRBD1 (6 bases). There are 13 residues in the CDR3. V was trimmed by 6 bases and J by 2 bases, leaving 8 bases between them. The CDR3 here is CASRRQGNQPQHF. CDR3 DNA sequence: TGTGCCAGCAGAAGACAGGGCAATCAGCCCCAGCATTTT.

This clonotype has just a few counts. This chain links TRBV28 with TRBJ2-2, with D perhaps TRBD1 or TRBD2 (5 bases each). Between the trimmed V and J ends, which lost 3 bases and 2 bases, there was a span of 19 bases. This CDR3 has 18 residues. Germline assignment: CDR1 MDHEN and CDR2 SYDVKM. The CDR3 sequence: CASSFGDPFLRNTGELFF. Written as DNA, the CDR3 is TGTGCCAGCAGTTTCGGGGACCCCTTCCTCCGAAACACCGGGGAGCTGTTTTTT.

In this sample, this clonotype turned up many times. The V and J genes are TRBV7-7 and TRBJ2-1; the match to TRBD1 covers 9 bases. J was trimmed by 8 bases and V by 5 bases; bases with no gene match: 7. Per the germline V gene, CDR1 is SSHAT and CDR2 is FNYEAQ (reference sequence). The CDR3 covers 14 residues. The CDR3 DNA sequence: TGTGCCAGCAGCACCGGTACAGGGGGCGATGAGCAGTTCTTC. Amino acids: CASSTGTGGDEQFF.

This clonotype was found a few times. The chain joins TRBV11-3 to TRBJ1-1; D ambiguous. From germline, CDR1 is SGHNT and CDR2 YENEEA. The CDR3 has 16 residues. Trimming shortened V by 5 bases and J by 0 bases, and 16 bases separated the two germline ends. For the CDR3, the DNA is TGTGCCAGCAGCCCACGGACCGCCTCAATGAACACTGAAGCTTTCTTT. Translation gives CASSPRTASMNTEAFF.

This clonotype appeared a few times. The chain is built from TRBV30 and TRBJ2-1; 14 bases match TRBD2. V shed 3 bases and J 10 bases; nucleotides not matched to a gene: 8. The CDR3 contains 15 residues. Germline values: CDR1 GTSNPN, CDR2 SVGIG (reference sequence). The CDR3 DNA sequence: TGTGCCTGGAGCCCGGGACTAGCGGGAGTTTCAGAGCAGTTCTTC. Its translation: CAWSPGLAGVSEQFF.

This clonotype was picked up many times. This rearrangement joins TRBV20-1 to TRBJ1-5; D not certain. The CDR3 covers 15 residues. V dropped 0 bases and J dropped 4 bases, with 13 bases sitting between them. Per the germline V gene, CDR1 is DFQATT and CDR2 is SNEGSKA (reference sequence). The CDR3 reads CSARDYGELNQPQHF. CDR3 DNA: TGCAGTGCTAGAGATTATGGAGAATTAAATCAGCCCCAGCATTTT.

This clonotype has a handful of counts. V is TRBV6-2 or TRBV6-3 and J is TRBJ1-5; TRBD1 agrees at 8 bases. Germline V gene lookup returns CDR1 MNHEY and CDR2 SVGEGT. The junction had 6 bases not matched to a gene; V was cut back by 0 bases and J by 5 bases. CDR3 length: 16 residues. CDR3: CASSYSTGALDQPQHF. The DNA of the CDR3 is TGTGCCAGCAGTTACTCGACAGGGGCTTTAGATCAGCCCCAGCATTTT.

This clonotype occurred a few times. The chain combines TRBV23-1 with TRBJ2-1; D may correspond to TRBD1 or TRBD2 (7 bases each). TRBV23-1 is assigned to the ORF class and has an uncertain function. The CDR3 is 14 amino acids. Trimming removed 4 bases at V and 9 bases at J, with 16 bases between. The CDR3 DNA sequence: TGCGCCAGCAGTCTCACGGGGAGGGGGCGTGAGCAGTTCTTC. It is translated as CASSLTGRGREQFF.

This clonotype was observed a few times. This chain uses TRBV7-2 with TRBJ2-7; 8 bases match TRBD1. Germline V gives CDR1 SGHTA, CDR2 FQGNSA. This CDR3 has 15 residues. J was trimmed by 4 bases and V by 5 bases; bases with no gene match: 10. The CDR3 nucleotides are TGTGCCAGCAGCATTTCCGGGACAGGTTTGTACGAGCAGTACTTC. Translation: CASSISGTGLYEQYF.

This clonotype has a handful of counts. The CDR3 DNA follows: TGTGCCAGCAGGGTCACAACCGTCGCCGGGGAGCTGTTTTTT. Translation: CASRVTTVAGELFF. The rearrangement joins TRBV6-5 to TRBJ2-2; D is unclear. The ends were cut back, 6 bases at V and 6 bases at J, with 14 bases in the middle. The CDR3 is 14 amino acids. CDR1 is MNHEY and CDR2 is SVGAGI in the germline V gene.

This chain uses TRBV29-1 with TRBJ1-2, with TRBD1 identical over 8 bases. In germline, CDR1 is SQVTM, CDR2 ANQGSEA. V dropped 6 bases and J dropped 0; count of bases not matched to a gene: 6. The CDR3 spans 14 residues. CDR3 protein: CSVAGQGTNYGYTF. CDR3 nucleotides: TGCAGCGTAGCAGGACAGGGAACTAACTATGGCTACACCTTC.

This clonotype was detected a few times. V and J are TRBV13 and TRBJ2-1; D is ambiguous. There are 16 residues in the CDR3. V lost 4 bases, J lost 8 bases, and 21 bases lay in between. In germline, CDR1 is PRHDT, CDR2 FYEKMQ (reference sequence). The CDR3 region has the DNA TGTGCCAGCAGCTCCCTGGGCATTGTTGGTACTGATGAGCAGTTCTTC. Protein product: CASSSLGIVGTDEQFF.

J is TRBJ2-7 and V is TRBV4-2, with 9 bases matching TRBD1. Trimming took 1 base from V and 6 from J; bases not matched to a gene: 7. The CDR3 is 15 amino acids. Germline V CDR1 and CDR2: LGHNA, YNFKEQ. CDR3 nucleotide sequence: TGTGCCAGCAGCCAAGTCGGGACAGGGCTGGGCGAGCAGTACTTC. Its translation is CASSQVGTGLGEQYF.

Ten or more counts support this clonotype. For the CDR3, the DNA is TGTGCCAGCGGTCCACAGGACCATGCAACTAATGAAAAACTGTTTTTT. Translating gives CASGPQDHATNEKLFF. The J gene is TRBJ1-4, the V gene TRBV28, with D possibly being TRBD1 (5 bases). Germline-derived CDR1 and CDR2 are MDHEN and SYDVKM. The CDR3 extends over 16 amino acids. Trimming cost V 8 bases and J 0 bases, with 16 bases left between them. Filled out from reference TRBV28 and TRBJ1-4, the complete variable domain reads DVKVTQSSRYLVKRTGEKVFLECVQDMDHENMFWYRQDPGLGLRLIYFSYDVKMKEKGDIPEGYSVSREKKERFSLILESASTNQTSMYLCASGPQDHATNEKLFFGSGTQLSVL.

The chain joins TRBV4-1 to TRBJ1-1; TRBD1 is a possible D gene (5 bases). Trimming cost V 5 bases and J 3 bases, with 22 bases left between them. CDR3 size: 17 residues. Germline CDR1 MGHRA, CDR2 YSYEKL. CDR3 in DNA: TGCGCCAGCAGCTTATCGCATGGGGGAGGTCGGGACACTGAAGCTTTCTTT. This translates into CASSLSHGGGRDTEAFF.

This clonotype was seen repeatedly, ten times or more. This chain connects TRBV4-3 to TRBJ2-1; 10 nucleotides agree with TRBD2. In germline, CDR1 is LGHNA, CDR2 YSLEER. CDR3 length equals 18 residues. The J segment lost 1 base and the V segment lost 3 bases, leaving 9 bases of the junction unmatched. CDR3 region: CASSQEIPSGSSYNEQFF. CDR3 DNA sequence: TGCGCCAGCAGCCAGGAAATACCTAGCGGGAGTTCCTACAATGAGCAGTTCTTC.

This clonotype was found a few times. This chain uses TRBV28 with TRBJ2-7; 7 bases are a match to TRBD1. CDR1 is MDHEN, CDR2 SYDVKM, per germline. The CDR3 runs to 15 residues. V was clipped by 8 bases and J by 3 bases; unmatched bases: 13. The CDR3 DNA is TGTGCCAGCGATGGGACAGACACACCCGGCTACGAGCAGTACTTC. This translates into CASDGTDTPGYEQYF.

The V gene is TRBV27, the J gene TRBJ2-3; no firm D call. Looked up from germline, CDR1 is MNHEY and CDR2 is SMNVEV (reference sequence). This CDR3 is 14 amino acids long. Trimming took 1 base from V and 5 from J, leaving 10 bases between them. The CDR3 is CASSLWQSGDTQYF. The CDR3 nucleotides are TGTGCCAGCAGTTTATGGCAATCGGGAGATACGCAGTATTTT.

This sequence joins TRBV29-1 and TRBJ1-2; no firm D call. Germline V lookup: CDR1 SQVTM, CDR2 ANQGSEA. The CDR3 loop spans 15 amino acids. Deletions cut 4 bases from V and 5 bases from J, with 20 bases between. In DNA form, the CDR3 reads TGCAGCGTTGGGTCGGAAACTCGCCGGGAATATGGCTACACCTTC. Its translation is CSVGSETRREYGYTF.

The chain couples TRBV7-2 to TRBJ2-1, with unresolved D. Between the trimmed V and J ends, which lost 5 bases and 8 bases, there was a span of 7 bases. The CDR3 covers 11 residues. CDR1 and CDR2 from the germline V gene are SGHTA and FQGNSA. CDR3: CASSPIDEQFF. The CDR3 bases are TGTGCCAGCAGCCCAATCGATGAGCAGTTCTTC.

This clonotype was recorded at least ten times. J is TRBJ2-3 and V is TRBV5-1; D is undetermined. The CDR3 runs to 12 residues. V was trimmed by 2 bases and J by 4 bases, leaving 5 bases between them. From germline, CDR1 is SGHRS and CDR2 YFSETQ. The CDR3 loop is CASSLAPDTQYF. CDR3 nucleotide sequence: TGCGCCAGCAGCTTAGCTCCAGATACGCAGTATTTT.

This clonotype was picked up many times. The chain joins TRBV19 to TRBJ1-2; 8 positions agree with TRBD1. Germline CDR1 is LNHDA and CDR2 is SQIVND (reference sequence). Losses at the gene ends were 5 bases for V and 5 bases for J; bases not matched to a gene: 7. The CDR3 consists of 14 residues. The CDR3 sequence is CASSSGQGSYGYTF. The CDR3 coding sequence is TGTGCCAGTAGTTCAGGACAGGGAAGTTATGGCTACACCTTC.